At least ten counts were recorded for the clone carrying this T cell receptor (beta chain). RNA transcripts yielded amplified TCR beta CDR3 regions. HTBI primers served in a first-round RT-PCR, which a second-round multiplex PCR followed. Via MiXCR, TCRdb re-called the multiplex PCR reads, giving one row per CDR3 protein. The sample includes approximately 640,000 distinct CDR3 sequences, just over 40% of them seen just once. Moderately to severely active ophthalmopathy under 3 months, CAS at least 3, NOSPECS at least 4. The study excluded patients with other autoimmune diseases, uncontrolled infections, pregnancy or lactation. The PBMCs were taken from approximately 9.7 ml of fresh peripheral blood. The data were taken from a study of Graves' ophthalmopathy and Graves' hyperthyroidism. The CDR3 covers 14 residues. Per the germline V gene, CDR1 is SSHAT and CDR2 is FNYEAQ (reference sequence). The V and J ends lost 10 bases and 4 bases respectively, with 16 bases between them.

The clonotype comes from an adult man with Graves' ophthalmopathy. The sample was peripheral blood. The chain combines TRBV7-7 with TRBJ2-2, with D hard to call. CDR3 sequence reads: CAIARRDSTGELFF. The CDR3 DNA reads TGTGCCATCGCTCGGCGCGATAGCACCGGGGAGCTGTTTTTT.